The clone carrying this TCR beta chain has a single count. Germline trimming cut 6 bases from V and 3 bases from J; bases unmatched to any gene: 6. CDR3 size: 15 residues. Germline-derived CDR1 and CDR2 are MNHEY and SMNVEV (reference sequence). The data were obtained in a study of T cell changes during pregnancy in multiple sclerosis. This table comes from immunoSEQ multiplex PCR, and its TCRdb copy is limited to in-frame clones, with some not included. This table holds about 40,000 clones, 90% to 95% found once. This TCR was sampled from a female donor with multiple sclerosis, enrolled in a pregnancy study. The sample consisted of CD8+ T cells from peripheral blood mononuclear cells, taken before pregnancy. This sequence joins TRBV27 and TRBJ2-1; 9 positions agree with TRBD2. CDR3 DNA: TGTGCCAGCAGGGGGGGGACTAGCTTCTACAATGAGCAGTTCTTC. This codes for CASRGGTSFYNEQFF.